The T cell receptor beta chain under discussion was sequenced for a study of blood T cell repertoires in COVID-19 (dated by TCRdb to the early 2020s). With regard to the full study: The collaborator samples originated in the United States, Italy and Spain and spanned the acute and convalescent phases of COVID-19. The material from the prospective study consisted of cDNA or gDNA derived from T cells, B-cell-depleted T cells, or PBMCs. The dataset comprised deeply sampled blood TCRbeta repertoires from subjects exposed to, actively infected with, or recovered from COVID-19. The repertoires were released in a freely available public database meant as a resource for research on the immune response to SARS-CoV-2. Samples were obtained from the ongoing ImmuneRACE study (first 160 participants) and from 1,254 subjects provided by 6 global collaborators. A de-identified subject ID, COVID-19 status, age in years and sex were almost always included in the sample metadata. Where available, HLA class I and class II types were obtained from metadata supplied by the sample provider rather than from assay-based typing.

Notes on this clone: This clone's antigen is unknown. No base-level quality is on record; no much larger clone is a single base apart.

A second Seattle source provided samples from volunteer blood donors who had recovered from COVID-19. Whole blood was collected in K2EDTA tubes by collaborating institutions according to the institutions' own protocols. Collaborator samples were shipped for TCRbeta analysis as frozen whole blood, isolated PBMCs, or DNA extracted from either sample type. The germline V gene specifies SQVTM as CDR1 and ANQGSEA as CDR2. Measured from the cysteine to the phenylalanine, the CDR3 is 13 residues long. Here the CDR3 DNA is all that survives: 39 bases in frame from base 1. Trimming takes 5 bases from V and 5 bases from J, and the germline ends sit 13 bases apart. TCRbeta CDR3 regions were amplified from genomic DNA using the immunoSEQ Assay, a bias-controlled multiplex PCR. In the authors' own workflow: The number of nucleated cells in each sample was estimated by amplification of reference gene primers within the assay. Sequence reads were collapsed and filtered to measure the absolute abundance of every unique TCRbeta CDR3 rearrangement. For each sample, productive Simpson clonality was calculated by taking the square root of Simpson's diversity index across productive rearrangements. TCRdb re-hosts the immuneACCESS table, in-frame sequences only. Its copies lack some clones; in the studies checked, an unresolved V gene accounts for under half of them, and the cause for the rest is not known. The V and J calls and clone size are taken from that table; D and trimming were inferred from the DNA. The table for this sample lists 110,000 or so clones; roughly nine tenths of them were counted only once. The biggest ten clones account for approximately 7.9% of the sample.

Paper-wide results and their limitations: The quantity of clinical and demographic metadata differed by source and by participant and was supplied without curation.

What was sequenced was peripheral blood. In this chain, TRBV29-1 is recombined with TRBJ2-1; the D gene is perhaps TRBD1, on 5 matching bases. The receptor was derived from a man between 65 and 85 years old who had recovered from COVID-19. The CDR3 has the sequence CSVSWPRDNEQFF. Read as DNA, the sequence is TGCAGCGTTTCATGGCCCAGGGACAATGAGCAGTTCTTC.